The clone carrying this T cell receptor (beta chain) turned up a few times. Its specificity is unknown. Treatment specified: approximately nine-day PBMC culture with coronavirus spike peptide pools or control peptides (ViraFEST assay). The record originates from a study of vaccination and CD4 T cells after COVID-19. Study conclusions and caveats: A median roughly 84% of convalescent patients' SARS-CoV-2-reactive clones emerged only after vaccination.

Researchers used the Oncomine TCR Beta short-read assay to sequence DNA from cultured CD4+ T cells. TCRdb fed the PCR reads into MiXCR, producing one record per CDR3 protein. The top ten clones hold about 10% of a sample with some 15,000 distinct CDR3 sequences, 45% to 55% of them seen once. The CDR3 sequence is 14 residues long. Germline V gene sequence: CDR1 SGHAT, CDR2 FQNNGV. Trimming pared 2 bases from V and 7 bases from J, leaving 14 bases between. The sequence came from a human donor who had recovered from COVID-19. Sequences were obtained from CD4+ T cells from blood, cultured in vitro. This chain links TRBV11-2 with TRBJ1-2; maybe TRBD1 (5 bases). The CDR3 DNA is TGTGCCAGCAGCTTAAGTCGGGGGATGGGTGGCTACACCTTC. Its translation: CASSLSRGMGGYTF.